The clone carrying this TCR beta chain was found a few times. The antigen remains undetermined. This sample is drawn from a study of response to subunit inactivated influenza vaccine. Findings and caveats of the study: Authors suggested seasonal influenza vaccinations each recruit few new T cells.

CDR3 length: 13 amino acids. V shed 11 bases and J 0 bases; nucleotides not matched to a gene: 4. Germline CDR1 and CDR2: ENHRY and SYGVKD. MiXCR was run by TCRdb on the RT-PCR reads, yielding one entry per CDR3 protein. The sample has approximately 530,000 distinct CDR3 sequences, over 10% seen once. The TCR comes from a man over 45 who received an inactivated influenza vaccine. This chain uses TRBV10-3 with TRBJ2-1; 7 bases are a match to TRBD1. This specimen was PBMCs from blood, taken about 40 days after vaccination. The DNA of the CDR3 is TGTGCCTCTCAGGGGGACTCCTACAATGAGCAGTTCTTC. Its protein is CASQGDSYNEQFF.